These 22 T cell receptor beta chains were all obtained from the same sample, sequenced in a study of blood T cell repertoires in COVID-19. Libraries were prepared by immunoSEQ multiplex PCR; TCRdb keeps only in-frame clonotypes and omits some of them. This sample has 20,000 to 30,000 clones, with approximately 75% found just once. The sequencing input was peripheral blood. Every receptor here comes from a woman in her sixties or seventies with COVID-19, enrolled during active disease.

This clone was detected only once. The chain uses TRBV28 and TRBJ2-4, with TRBD1 identical over 7 bases. With 7 bases clipped from V and 1 base from J, the junction kept 10 bases outside the gene matches. Germline CDR1 is MDHEN and CDR2 is SYDVKM. This CDR3 is 16 amino acids long. The CDR3 region has the DNA TGTGCCAGCACCCTGGGGACAGTCGAGGCCAAAAACATTCAGTACTTC. It specifies CASTLGTVEAKNIQYF.

This clone has just a few counts. This sequence joins TRBV11-1 and TRBJ1-5; D call uncertain. V dropped 5 bases and J dropped 7 bases, with 12 bases sitting between them. Germline CDR1 and CDR2: SGHAT and FQDESV (reference sequence). The CDR3 consists of 13 residues. DNA for the CDR3: TGTGCCAGCAGCCCACGGATCGGGCAGCCCCAGCATTTT. Amino acid sequence: CASSPRIGQPQHF.

V usage is TRBV6-5 and J usage is TRBJ2-5; 8 positions agree with TRBD2. The germline V gene encodes CDR1 MNHEY and CDR2 SVGAGI. This CDR3 is built from 14 residues. Germline trimming cut 6 bases from V and 1 base from J; bases unmatched to any gene: 4. CDR3 sequence reads: CASRRAGGQETQYF. The CDR3 region has the DNA TGTGCCAGCAGGAGGGCGGGGGGCCAAGAGACCCAGTACTTC.

The V and J genes are TRBV15 and TRBJ1-1; D unresolved. This CDR3 spans 15 amino acids. V was shortened by 1 base and J by 6 bases, with 15 bases between the two germline ends. Germline CDR1 is LNHNV and CDR2 is YYDKDF (reference sequence). The CDR3 here is CATSRADGKAAEAFF. The CDR3 DNA reads as TGTGCCACCAGCAGAGCGGACGGTAAAGCGGCTGAAGCTTTCTTT.

The chain couples TRBV19 to TRBJ1-1; maybe TRBD1 (6 bases). Trimming took off 7 bases at V and 3 bases at J, with 24 bases between the two ends. This CDR3 comprises 17 residues. Germline V CDR1 and CDR2: LNHDA, SQIVND (reference sequence). The CDR3 region is CASMAARGERGYTEAFF. The CDR3, as DNA: TGTGCCAGTATGGCTGCGAGAGGGGAGAGGGGGTACACTGAAGCTTTCTTT.

The V gene is TRBV4-2, the J gene TRBJ2-1; 10 positions match TRBD2. The CDR3 length is 21 residues. Germline V gives CDR1 LGHNA, CDR2 YNFKEQ. V shed 4 bases and J 0 bases; nucleotides not matched to a gene: 18. CDR3 in DNA: TGTGCCAGCAGCCGAAGGTTGGCCGAAGCGGGAGGGCTCCTCTCCTACAATGAGCAGTTCTTC. This encodes CASSRRLAEAGGLLSYNEQFF.

The CDR3 DNA sequence: TGTGCCAGCAGTAAACAGGTCTCTGGGGCCAACGTCCTGACTTTC. It yields the protein CASSKQVSGANVLTF. The genes are TRBV2 and TRBJ2-6; D may be TRBD1 (5 bases). V lost 5 bases, J lost 0 bases, and 8 bases lay in between. The germline V gene encodes CDR1 SNHLY and CDR2 FYNNEI. This CDR3 is 15 amino acids long.

The table lists this clone with a count of one. The chain employs TRBV27 and TRBJ1-2; 7 positions agree with TRBD1. The CDR3 spans 11 residues. Trimming cost V 8 bases and J 7 bases; bases outside gene matches: 4. Germline V gene sequence: CDR1 MNHEY, CDR2 SMNVEV (reference sequence). The CDR3 nucleotides are TGTGCCAGCGCATACAGGGGTGGCTACACCTTC. It codes for CASAYRGGYTF.

The chain is built from TRBV2 and TRBJ1-3; D might be TRBD1 (6 bases). CDR1 is SNHLY and CDR2 is FYNNEI in the germline V gene. V lost 7 bases and J lost 10, with 20 bases in between. The CDR3 extends over 14 amino acids. Here the CDR3 reads CASTRDTGKRTIYF. As DNA, the CDR3 is TGTGCCAGCACCCGGGACACTGGGAAACGGACCATATATTTT.

This clone was observed a handful of times. The rearrangement joins TRBV10-3 to TRBJ2-7, with a tentative D call TRBD2 (5 bases). The CDR3 runs 13 residues. Trimming removed 3 bases at V and 3 bases at J, with 9 bases between. The V gene's germline CDR1 is ENHRY and CDR2 SYGVKD. The CDR3 reads CAISDTGSYEQYF. The CDR3 bases are TGTGCCATCAGTGACACGGGGAGCTACGAGCAGTACTTC.

The V gene is TRBV11-3, the J gene TRBJ2-1; 8 bases match TRBD1. The CDR3 totals 15 residues. The germline gives CDR1 SGHNT, CDR2 YENEEA. The V gene end was trimmed by 1 base and the J gene end by 6 bases; junction bases not matched to a gene: 5. CDR3 protein: CASSLGRTGLNEQFF. The CDR3 DNA sequence: TGTGCCAGCAGCTTAGGTAGGACAGGGCTCAATGAGCAGTTCTTC.

V and J are TRBV5-1 and TRBJ2-1; D possibly corresponds to TRBD1 (6 bases). Per germline, CDR1 SGHRS and CDR2 YFSETQ. V shed 4 bases and J shed 0 bases, with 14 bases lying between them. This CDR3 spans 16 amino acids. The CDR3 DNA reads TGCGCCAGCAGCCCGGACAGTTTCAGCTCCTACAATGAGCAGTTCTTC. It encodes CASSPDSFSSYNEQFF.

The V gene is TRBV18, the J gene TRBJ1-5, with D perhaps TRBD1 (6 bases). The CDR3 is 14 residues long. The germline V gene encodes CDR1 KGHSH and CDR2 LQKENI. V gave up 5 bases and J gave up 7 bases, with 15 bases separating them. The CDR3 sequence: CASSFQGLGQPQHF. Here the CDR3 DNA reads TGTGCCAGCTCATTCCAGGGGTTAGGACAGCCCCAGCATTTT.

The chain uses TRBV6-6 and TRBJ1-2, with 9 bases that match TRBD1. The V and J ends lost 4 bases and 7 bases, in that order; junction bases with no gene match: 10. CDR1 and CDR2 (germline): MNHNY, SVGAGI (reference sequence). The CDR3 contains 15 residues. The CDR3 protein is CASSLAPGQGSGYTF. The CDR3 DNA sequence: TGTGCCAGCAGTTTGGCGCCGGGACAGGGAAGTGGCTACACCTTC.

This chain uses TRBV3-1 (or the pseudogene TRBV3-2) with TRBJ1-6, with 9 positions matching TRBD1. Losses at the gene ends were 3 bases for V and 7 bases for J; bases not matched to a gene: 4. CDR1 is LGHDT and CDR2 is YNNKEL in the germline V gene (reference sequence). CDR3 length equals 15 residues. CDR3 residues: CASSHGGQGNSPLHF. As DNA, the CDR3 is TGTGCCAGCAGCCACGGGGGACAGGGAAATTCACCCCTCCACTTT.

This clone was recorded once. The chain has TRBV4-3 and TRBJ1-1; tentatively, D is TRBD1 (5 bases). The CDR3 extends over 17 amino acids. Trimming removed 0 bases at V and 1 base at J, with 15 bases between. The germline CDR1 and CDR2 sequences are LGHNA and YSLEER. CDR3 residues: CASSQDGRGWTNTEAFF. DNA of the CDR3: TGCGCCAGCAGCCAAGATGGGAGGGGCTGGACGAACACTGAAGCTTTCTTT.

The chain has TRBV7-9 and TRBJ1-4; TRBD1 aligns across 7 bases. V was pared by 3 bases and J by 3 bases, with 4 bases of the junction left unmatched. Germline V lookup: CDR1 SEHNR, CDR2 FQNEAQ (reference sequence). The CDR3 is made up of 15 amino acids. CDR3 DNA: TGTGCCAGCAGCTTCGGGGACAGCCCTAATGAAAAACTGTTTTTT. As protein: CASSFGDSPNEKLFF.

The chain is built from TRBV5-6 and TRBJ2-5; maybe TRBD2 (5 bases). CDR1 and CDR2 (germline): SGHDT, YYEEEE. The V end was cut by 6 bases, the J end by 5 bases, with 8 bases between. The CDR3 is 11 residues long. CDR3 in DNA: TGTGCCAGCATGTCGGGGGAGACCCAGTACTTC. Protein product: CASMSGETQYF.

This chain connects TRBV18 to TRBJ2-7, with 7 bases matching TRBD2. With 6 bases clipped from V and 6 bases from J, the junction kept 5 bases outside the gene matches. The CDR3 has 12 amino acids. Germline V gives CDR1 KGHSH, CDR2 LQKENI. CDR3 region: CASSKGGGEQYV. In DNA, the CDR3 is TGTGCCAGCTCGAAGGGCGGGGGCGAGCAGTACGTC.

This rearrangement joins TRBV10-3 to TRBJ1-1; D ambiguous. Germline V gives CDR1 ENHRY, CDR2 SYGVKD. V lost 0 bases and J lost 0, with 11 bases in between. This CDR3 has 16 residues. CDR3 nucleotides: TGTGCCATCAGTGAGTCGCGGGATTGGCTGAACACTGAAGCTTTCTTT. As protein: CAISESRDWLNTEAFF.

This clone was seen a single time. The V and J genes are TRBV6-5 and TRBJ1-1; the D is unclear. The ends were cut back, 6 bases at V and 6 bases at J, with 14 bases in the middle. CDR3 length equals 13 residues. Germline CDR1 MNHEY, CDR2 SVGAGI. The CDR3 DNA reads TGTGCCAGCAGCCAATTCGTCGGGGCTGAAGCTTTCTTT. Its protein product is CASSQFVGAEAFF.

V is TRBV27 and J is TRBJ1-5; D might be TRBD1 (5 bases). Trimming took 2 bases from V and 1 from J, leaving 12 bases between them. This CDR3 region has 16 residues. Germline V lookup: CDR1 MNHEY, CDR2 SMNVEV (reference sequence). The CDR3: CASSLIGRGSNQPQHF. The CDR3 region has the DNA TGTGCCAGCAGTTTAATAGGGAGGGGAAGCAATCAGCCCCAGCATTTT.